This TCR beta chain was recovered during a study of blood T cell repertoires in COVID-19. Study overall: The origin of the acute and convalescent COVID-19 samples was the United States, Italy and Spain.

The CDR3 sequence is 14 residues long. Germline CDR1 is MDHEN and CDR2 is SYDVKM. The ends were cut back, 6 bases at V and 0 bases at J, with 9 bases in the middle. Here immunoSEQ multiplex PCR was the method, and the copy in TCRdb shows in-frame clones only, minus some. The data hold about 88,000 clones, with nearly 90% observed a single time. This sequence joins TRBV28 and TRBJ1-5; D call uncertain. The clonotype originates from a woman aged 80 or over with active COVID-19. Material: peripheral blood. The CDR3 spells CASSHINSNQPQHF. DNA for the CDR3: TGTGCCAGCAGCCACATCAATAGCAATCAGCCCCAGCATTTT.